The 10 T cell receptor beta chains in this list originate from one sample, sequenced in a study of OX40 agonist ivuxolimab in advanced cancers. TCRdb's table, derived via immunoSEQ multiplex PCR, lists solely in-frame clones and lacks some. In the table there are 70,000 to 100,000 clones, 89% of which are singletons. The material sequenced was CD4+ or CD8+ T cells sorted from blood, taken in a trial of the OX40 agonist ivuxolimab. The source is an adult with an advanced solid tumor such as melanoma, head and neck, liver or kidney cancer.

This rearrangement joins TRBV5-1 to TRBJ2-5; D possibly corresponds to TRBD1 (6 bases). CDR3 length: 13 amino acids. Trimming pared 3 bases from V and 4 bases from J, leaving 10 bases between. CDR1 and CDR2 (germline): SGHRS, YFSETQ. CDR3 sequence: CASSWVGGETQYF. The DNA for the CDR3 is TGCGCCAGCAGCTGGGTAGGGGGAGAGACCCAGTACTTC.

DNA of the CDR3: TGTGCCAGTAGTACCGGGACAGGGTTGTACGAGCAGTACTTC. It translates to CASSTGTGLYEQYF. This rearrangement joins TRBV19 to TRBJ2-7, with TRBD1 matching over 9 bases. Per germline, CDR1 LNHDA and CDR2 SQIVND (reference sequence). CDR3 length: 14 amino acids. J was trimmed by 4 bases and V by 4 bases; bases with no gene match: 5.

This clone was found once. The chain is built from TRBV10-3 and TRBJ2-3; D possibly corresponds to TRBD1 (5 bases). V was pared by 3 bases and J by 2 bases, with 12 bases between. The germline V gene has CDR1 ENHRY and CDR2 SYGVKD. The CDR3 has 15 residues. The CDR3 DNA follows: TGTGCCATCAGTGATGTTTCAGGGTCCACAGATACGCAGTATTTT. Its translation: CAISDVSGSTDTQYF.

J is TRBJ2-1 and V is TRBV7-9; the D gene is possibly TRBD1 (5 bases). Germline V lookup: CDR1 SEHNR, CDR2 FQNEAQ (reference sequence). The CDR3 is 12 amino acids. V was pared by 5 bases and J by 6 bases, with 8 bases between. CDR3 amino acids: CASSAQGNEQFF. The CDR3 DNA is TGTGCCAGCAGCGCTCAGGGCAATGAGCAGTTCTTC.

This rearrangement joins TRBV2 to TRBJ2-2; D unclear. In germline, CDR1 is SNHLY, CDR2 FYNNEI. Trimming took 2 bases from V and 4 from J, leaving 8 bases between them. CDR3 size: 14 residues. The CDR3, as DNA: TGTGCCAGCAGTGAATTGATAAGCACCGGGGAGCTGTTTTTT. Its protein is CASSELISTGELFF.

This clone was found once. The chain is built from TRBV19 and TRBJ1-3; no definite D call. Trimming shortened V by 9 bases and J by 0 bases, and 18 bases separated the two germline ends. Germline CDR1 reads LNHDA; CDR2 reads SQIVND (reference sequence). The CDR3 sequence is 16 residues long. The CDR3 DNA sequence: TGTGCCAGCTATCGAGATTCGGGCCCCTCTGGAAACACCATATATTTT. Its protein product is CASYRDSGPSGNTIYF.

This rearrangement joins TRBV5-1 to TRBJ1-1; possible D gene TRBD1, 6 bases. The CDR3 contains 14 residues. Germline CDR1 reads SGHRS; CDR2 reads YFSETQ. V lost 4 bases and J lost 7, with 17 bases in between. The CDR3 here is CASSPIGGGDEAFF. CDR3 nucleotides: TGCGCCAGCAGCCCTATCGGAGGGGGGGATGAAGCTTTCTTT.

V gene TRBV30 combines with J gene TRBJ2-2; 8 bases match TRBD2. The length of the CDR3 is 15 residues. J was trimmed by 2 bases and V by 5 bases; bases with no gene match: 7. Germline CDR1 is GTSNPN and CDR2 is SVGIG (reference sequence). CDR3 bases: TGTGCCTGGGCTGGGGCGGGAGGCAACACCGGGGAGCTGTTTTTT. Translating it yields CAWAGAGGNTGELFF.

The chain employs TRBV5-5 and TRBJ1-2, with D tentatively TRBD1 (6 bases). The CDR3 loop spans 15 amino acids. Germline-derived CDR1 and CDR2 are SGHKS and YYEKEE (reference sequence). V gave up 2 bases and J gave up 5 bases, with 16 bases separating them. This CDR3 reads CASSLNREIRYGYTF. CDR3 in DNA: TGTGCCAGCAGCTTAAACAGGGAAATTCGGTATGGCTACACCTTC.

The J gene is TRBJ2-1, the V gene TRBV5-1; D call uncertain. Germline V CDR1 and CDR2: SGHRS, YFSETQ. This CDR3 has 16 residues. Trimming shortened V by 4 bases and J by 3 bases, and 17 bases separated the two germline ends. The DNA for the CDR3 is TGCGCCAGCAGCCGACTGGCTAGTCACCTCTACAATGAGCAGTTCTTC. Translation gives CASSRLASHLYNEQFF.